These 13 T cell receptor beta chains were all obtained from the same sample, sequenced in a study of blood T cell repertoires in COVID-19. Assay: immunoSEQ multiplex PCR; the TCRdb copy retains only in-frame clones and omits some. The data contain 240,000 or so clones, approximately 82% of them singletons. Sequenced: peripheral blood. The receptors here all came from a man in his thirties or forties who had recovered from COVID-19.

The chain links TRBV6-5 to TRBJ1-2, with D possibly TRBD1 on 5 matching bases. Trimming stripped 6 bases from V and 0 bases from J, with 14 bases between. This CDR3 has 15 residues. Germline CDR1 reads MNHEY; CDR2 reads SVGAGI. The CDR3: CASREGLTANYGYTF. The CDR3 DNA reads as TGTGCCAGCAGGGAGGGACTGACAGCTAACTATGGCTACACCTTC.

The chain has TRBV18 and TRBJ2-3, with D perhaps matching TRBD1 (6 bases). The CDR3 contains 16 residues. CDR1 is KGHSH and CDR2 is LQKENI in the germline V gene. V lost 1 base to trimming and J lost 5 bases, with 16 bases between them. The CDR3 region is CASSPLLLRGGDTQYF. CDR3 DNA: TGTGCCAGCTCACCACTGCTACTCAGGGGCGGAGATACGCAGTATTTT.

CDR3 sequence reads: CASSGGPGGVYGYTF. The CDR3 region has the DNA TGCGCCAGCAGCGGGGGACCAGGCGGGGTCTATGGCTACACCTTC. The rearrangement joins TRBV5-1 to TRBJ1-2; tentative D call: TRBD1 (5 bases). Germline V gives CDR1 SGHRS, CDR2 YFSETQ. Trimming pared 4 bases from V and 4 bases from J, leaving 17 bases between. This CDR3 has 15 amino acids.

The chain couples TRBV27 to TRBJ1-3, with D tentatively TRBD1 (5 bases). V was pared by 6 bases and J by 2 bases, with 14 bases between. There are 15 residues in the CDR3. Germline V lookup: CDR1 MNHEY, CDR2 SMNVEV (reference sequence). This chain's CDR3 is CASSSSLGPGNTIYF. As DNA, the CDR3 is TGTGCCAGCAGCTCATCTCTGGGGCCTGGAAACACCATATATTTT.

V is TRBV2 and J is TRBJ1-2, with D hard to call. Germline lookup yields CDR1 SNHLY and CDR2 FYNNEI. This CDR3 spans 14 amino acids. Trimming took off 3 bases at V and 6 bases at J, with 14 bases between the two ends. The CDR3, as DNA: TGTGCCAGCAGTGATCGGAGAGGATTAAATGGCTACACCTTC. It yields the protein CASSDRRGLNGYTF.

This clone was counted a few times. The V call is TRBV6-1, the J call TRBJ2-7, with 8 bases lining up with TRBD1. The CDR3 runs 15 residues. J was trimmed by 9 bases and V by 2 bases; bases with no gene match: 12. The germline CDR1 and CDR2 sequences are MNHNS and SASEGT. CDR3 amino acids: CASSERTGRLPGQYV. In nucleotides, the CDR3 is TGTGCCAGCAGTGAACGGACAGGGCGGCTCCCTGGGCAGTACGTC.

The chain employs TRBV6-5 and TRBJ1-2; D unresolved. V was shortened by 6 bases and J by 4 bases, with 6 bases between the two germline ends. Germline V gene sequence: CDR1 MNHEY, CDR2 SVGAGI. This CDR3 has 11 amino acids. The CDR3 DNA is TGTGCCAGCAGCCCCTCCTATGGCTACACCTTC. Its protein is CASSPSYGYTF.

This chain links TRBV4-1 with TRBJ2-7, with 8 nucleotides matching TRBD2. Germline CDR1 reads MGHRA; CDR2 reads YSYEKL. The CDR3 contains 15 residues. Trimming removed 2 bases from V and 3 bases from J; junction bases left unmatched: 6. The CDR3 region is CASSQSGGLGYEQYF. DNA for the CDR3: TGCGCCAGCAGCCAAAGCGGGGGACTAGGCTACGAGCAGTACTTC.

The V call is TRBV6-9, the J call TRBJ1-1, with D possibly being TRBD1 (5 bases). The CDR3 extends over 12 amino acids. The ends were cut back, 3 bases at V and 8 bases at J, with 10 bases in the middle. Germline-derived CDR1 and CDR2 are MNHGY and SVAAGI. DNA of the CDR3: TGTGCCAGCAGTTACCCCGCAGGGGAAGCTTTCTTT. This sequence encodes CASSYPAGEAFF.

The table lists this clone with a count of one. V and J are TRBV6-1 and TRBJ1-1, with 9 nucleotides matching TRBD1. The germline CDR1 and CDR2 sequences are MNHNS and SASEGT. The CDR3 has 16 amino acids. V shed 1 base and J 4 bases; nucleotides not matched to a gene: 7. CDR3 sequence reads: CASSEGRDRVPTEAFF. The CDR3 nucleotides are TGTGCCAGCAGTGAAGGGAGGGACAGGGTTCCCACTGAAGCTTTCTTT.

The chain carries TRBV9 and TRBJ2-2; D uncertain. The CDR3 is 14 residues long. V was trimmed by 0 bases and J by 3 bases, leaving 6 bases between them. From germline, CDR1 is SGDLS and CDR2 YYNGEE. The CDR3 protein is CASSVVSDTGELFF. The CDR3 DNA sequence: TGTGCCAGCAGCGTAGTATCAGACACCGGGGAGCTGTTTTTT.

As DNA, the CDR3 is TGTGCCAGCAGCTCCGACAGGGGGCCAGTCACTGAAGCTTTCTTT. It codes for CASSSDRGPVTEAFF. The V and J genes are TRBV7-8 and TRBJ1-1, with TRBD1 matching 10 bases. Germline trimming cut 4 bases from V and 4 bases from J; bases unmatched to any gene: 6. The CDR3 is 15 amino acids. CDR1 is SGHVS and CDR2 is FQNEAQ in the germline V gene.

This clone was picked up many times. The chain has TRBV27 and TRBJ1-4, with D maybe TRBD1 (6 bases). Germline CDR1 and CDR2: MNHEY and SMNVEV (reference sequence). V gave up 5 bases and J gave up 8 bases, with 12 bases separating them. The CDR3 consists of 13 residues. Here the CDR3 reads CASSHRVAEKLFF. DNA for the CDR3: TGTGCCAGCAGTCACAGGGTGGCAGAAAAACTGTTTTTT.